Sequencing of this T cell receptor beta chain was carried out in a study of shared clonotypes between healthy human individuals. This CDR3 comprises 15 residues. The V gene end was trimmed by 0 bases and the J gene end by 2 bases; junction bases not matched to a gene: 5. Germline V gene lookup returns CDR1 SGHRS and CDR2 YFSETQ. This clone showed up just once. Here immunoSEQ multiplex PCR was the method, and the copy in TCRdb shows in-frame clones only, minus some. The data show approximately 330,000 clones, less than 85% seen once. Adult Caucasians living in Nashville, Tennessee made up all of the donors.

What was sequenced was memory CD4+ T cells sorted from blood. Subset specified: CD45RA-negative fraction. The source of this sequence is a man aged 30 to 45 in good health. The genes are TRBV5-1 and TRBJ2-7, with 7 bases lining up with TRBD2. CDR3 nucleotides: TGCGCCAGCAGCTTGGCCAGCGGGGAGACCTACGAGCAGTACTTC. Translating gives CASSLASGETYEQYF. The variable domain in full, with the rest retrieved from reference TRBV5-1 and TRBJ2-7, is KAGVTQTPRYLIKTRGQQVTLSCSPISGHRSVSWYQQTPGQGLQFLFEYFSETQRNKGNFPGRFSGRQFSNSRSEMNVSTLELGDSALYLCASSLASGETYEQYFGPGTRLTVT.